Sequencing of this T cell receptor beta chain was carried out in a study of blood T cell repertoires in COVID-19. At the level of the study: The cDNA or gDNA used as material had been derived from T cells, B-cell-depleted T cells, or PBMCs.

In terms of age and location, participants ranged from about 18 to 100 years and lived in about two dozen US areas. No more than 2 weeks before study entry, exposed participants had met a case of COVID-19. This CDR3 contains 15 residues. Trimming cost V 4 bases and J 6 bases, with 18 bases left between them. CDR1 LGHNT and CDR2 FRNRAP come from the germline V gene. Original data processing: Reference gene primer amplification gave estimated nucleated cell counts. Sequenced by immunoSEQ multiplex PCR; TCRdb stores in-frame clones only, minus some. The DNA was the basis for D and trimming; V, J and clone size are from that table. The sample includes approximately 300,000 clones, 85% of them seen just once.

Sequenced material: PBMCs or T cells enriched from blood (not recorded which). This chain links TRBV12-5 with TRBJ1-1; D not resolved. This clonotype was obtained from a woman in her thirties who had been exposed to COVID-19. For the CDR3, the DNA is TGTGCTAGTGGTTGGTGGGAAAGCGGTGCCCCTGAAGCTTTCTTT. It yields the protein CASGWWESGAPEAFF. The full variable domain, its missing parts supplied by reference TRBV12-5 and TRBJ1-1, is DARVTQTPRHKVTEMGQEVTMRCQPILGHNTVFWYRQTMMQGLELLAYFRNRAPLDDSGMPKDRFSAEMPDATLATLKIQPSEPRDSAVYFCASGWWESGAPEAFFGQGTRLTVV.